Presented here are 7 T cell receptor beta chains from one specimen sequenced in a study of blood T cells in healthy people across ages. Together with a sample-barcoded 5' primer, a J-beta primer mix was included in a second PCR lasting about 6 to 11 cycles. TCRdb re-called the 5' RACE reads with MiXCR, one entry per CDR3 protein. The data contain about 580,000 distinct CDR3 sequences, around 48% of them singletons. Material for sequencing was blood. The origin of the receptors is an older man in good health.

The rearrangement uses TRBV9 and TRBJ2-1, with 8 bases matching TRBD2. Per the germline V gene, CDR1 is SGDLS and CDR2 is YYNGEE. V lost 6 bases and J lost 4; bases outside the gene matches: 9. The CDR3 sequence is 15 residues long. The DNA for the CDR3 is TGTGCCAGCACCCCTCCGGGAGGGCTATACAATGAGCAGTTCTTC. Translation gives CASTPPGGLYNEQFF.

The chain combines TRBV12-3 or TRBV12-4 with TRBJ1-5; D gene unclear. V lost 4 bases and J 3 bases, leaving 7 bases between the germline ends. CDR3 length: 13 amino acids. Written as DNA, the CDR3 is TGTGCCAGCAGTTACAGAGTCAATCAGCCCCAGCATTTT. Its translation is CASSYRVNQPQHF.

The chain links TRBV29-1 to TRBJ2-2; TRBD2 is a possible D gene (6 bases). Germline V gene sequence: CDR1 SQVTM, CDR2 ANQGSEA. The V end was cut by 7 bases, the J end by 4 bases, with 16 bases between. The CDR3 totals 14 residues. In nucleotides, the CDR3 is TGCAGCGCCGATGACGGGAGTAGCACCGGGGAGCTGTTTTTT. Its translation is CSADDGSSTGELFF.

A word on this clonotype: One end of the junction varies from germline; a read error may be responsible. The CDR3 DNA reads as TGTGCCGGCAGTAGTACAGGGGTCGGTGAGCAGTTCTTC. It yields the protein CAGSSTGVGEQFF. The rearrangement uses TRBV6-4 and TRBJ2-1; TRBD1 aligns across 7 bases. The CDR3 runs 13 residues. Germline CDR1 reads MRHNA; CDR2 reads SNTAGT.

This clonotype was observed a handful of times. The chain carries TRBV4-3 and TRBJ1-2, with D possibly TRBD1 on 6 matching bases. V dropped 2 bases and J dropped 6 bases, with 10 bases sitting between them. The CDR3 length is 13 residues. The germline gives CDR1 LGHNA, CDR2 YSLEER. This CDR3 reads CASSQRTADGYTF. The CDR3 DNA reads TGCGCCAGCAGCCAAAGGACAGCCGATGGCTACACCTTC.

This clonotype was observed a few times. V gene TRBV29-1 combines with J gene TRBJ2-3, with 7 bases that match TRBD1. The germline CDR1 and CDR2 sequences are SQVTM and ANQGSEA. V was pared by 5 bases and J by 2 bases, with 7 bases of the junction left unmatched. CDR3 length: 14 residues. DNA for the CDR3: TGCAGCGTTAGATCGGGGACAGCCACAGATACGCAGTATTTT. Amino acids: CSVRSGTATDTQYF.

V and J are TRBV20-1 and TRBJ1-1; D gene uncertain. The germline V gene has CDR1 DFQATT and CDR2 SNEGSKA (reference sequence). This CDR3 region has 14 residues. The V and J ends lost 0 bases and 4 bases respectively, with 12 bases between them. The CDR3 DNA sequence: TGCAGTGCTAGAGATCCGACGCGGGGCACTGAAGCTTTCTTT. As protein: CSARDPTRGTEAFF.